The source of this T cell receptor beta chain is a study of regulatory T cells in long-lasting Graves disease. With V trimmed by 6 bases and J by 4 bases, 9 bases remained unmatched. Germline CDR1 is WSHSY and CDR2 is SAAADI. CDR3 length: 15 residues. Construction of the TCR beta libraries employed iRepertoire HTBI primers in conjunction with Arm-PCR of CDR3 regions. TCRdb reprocessed the multiplex PCR reads via MiXCR and lists one record per CDR3 protein. Here the sample spans roughly 530,000 distinct CDR3 sequences, roughly 15% being singletons. As to time point: newly diagnosed GD, antithyroid drugs for less than 3 months. Preparation of the TCR library used RNA extracted from PBMCs. The data also belong to a second study, concerning T cells in Graves' hyperthyroidism and ophthalmopathy.

This sequence was found in a middle-aged woman with Graves disease. V and J are TRBV10-2 and TRBJ2-3; TRBD2 matches 8 bases. Sample: peripheral blood mononuclear cells (PBMCs), taken at new diagnosis, from a patient treated with antithyroid drugs. The CDR3 reads CASSGTRTRPDTQYF. In DNA form, the CDR3 reads TGCGCCAGCAGCGGGACTAGGACTCGCCCAGATACGCAGTATTTT.